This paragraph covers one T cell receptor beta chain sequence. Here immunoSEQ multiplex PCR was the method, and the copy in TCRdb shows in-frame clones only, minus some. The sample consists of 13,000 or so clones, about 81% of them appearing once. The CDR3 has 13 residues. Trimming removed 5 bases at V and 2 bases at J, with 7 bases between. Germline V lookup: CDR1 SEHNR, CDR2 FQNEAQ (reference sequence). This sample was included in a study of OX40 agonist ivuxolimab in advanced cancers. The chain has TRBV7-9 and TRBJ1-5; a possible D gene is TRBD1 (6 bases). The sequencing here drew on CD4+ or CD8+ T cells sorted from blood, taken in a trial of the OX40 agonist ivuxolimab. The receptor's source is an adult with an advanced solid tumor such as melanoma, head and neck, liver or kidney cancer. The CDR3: CASSAGGNQPQHF. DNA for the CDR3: TGTGCCAGCAGCGCAGGGGGCAATCAGCCCCAGCATTTT.